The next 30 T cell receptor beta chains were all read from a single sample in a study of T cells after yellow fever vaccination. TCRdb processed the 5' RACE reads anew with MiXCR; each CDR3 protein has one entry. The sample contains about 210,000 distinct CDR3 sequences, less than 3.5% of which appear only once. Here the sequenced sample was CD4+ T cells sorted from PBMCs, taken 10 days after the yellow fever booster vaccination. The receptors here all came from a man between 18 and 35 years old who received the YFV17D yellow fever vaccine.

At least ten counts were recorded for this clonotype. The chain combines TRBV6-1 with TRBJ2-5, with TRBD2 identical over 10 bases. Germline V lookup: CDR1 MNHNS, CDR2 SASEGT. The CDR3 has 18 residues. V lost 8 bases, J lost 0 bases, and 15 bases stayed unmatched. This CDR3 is CASSRTRTSGVNQETQYF. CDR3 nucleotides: TGTGCCAGCTCCAGAACCAGAACTAGCGGGGTGAACCAAGAGACCCAGTACTTC.

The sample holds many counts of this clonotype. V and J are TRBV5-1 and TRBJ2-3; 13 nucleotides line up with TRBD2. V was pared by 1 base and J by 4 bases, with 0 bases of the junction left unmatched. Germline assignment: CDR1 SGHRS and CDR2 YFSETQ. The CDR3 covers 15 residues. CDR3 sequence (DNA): TGCGCCAGCAGCTTGACTAGCGGGGGGGCAGATACGCAGTATTTT. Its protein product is CASSLTSGGADTQYF. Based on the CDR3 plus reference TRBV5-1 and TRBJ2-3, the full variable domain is KAGVTQTPRYLIKTRGQQVTLSCSPISGHRSVSWYQQTPGQGLQFLFEYFSETQRNKGNFPGRFSGRQFSNSRSEMNVSTLELGDSALYLCASSLTSGGADTQYFGPGTRLTVL.

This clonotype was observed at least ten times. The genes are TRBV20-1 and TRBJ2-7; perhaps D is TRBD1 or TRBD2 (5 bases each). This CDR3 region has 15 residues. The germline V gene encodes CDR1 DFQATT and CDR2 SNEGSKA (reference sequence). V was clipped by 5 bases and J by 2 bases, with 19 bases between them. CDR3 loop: CSAQKRTSATYEQYF. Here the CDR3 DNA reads TGCAGTGCTCAAAAGCGGACATCGGCTACCTACGAGCAGTACTTC.

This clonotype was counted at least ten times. CDR3 nucleotides: TGCAGTGCTAGGTATCGAGCTAGCATCCCAGATACGCAGTATTTT. It specifies CSARYRASIPDTQYF. The chain has TRBV20-1 and TRBJ2-3; D is perhaps TRBD2 (5 bases). This CDR3 has 15 amino acids. Germline V gene lookup returns CDR1 DFQATT and CDR2 SNEGSKA (reference sequence). V lost 3 bases and J lost 4, with 17 bases in between.

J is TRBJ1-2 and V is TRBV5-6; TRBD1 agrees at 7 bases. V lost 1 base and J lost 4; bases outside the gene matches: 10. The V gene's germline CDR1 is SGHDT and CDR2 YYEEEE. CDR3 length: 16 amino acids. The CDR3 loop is CASSLSPRTGFYGYTF. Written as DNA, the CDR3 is TGTGCCAGCAGCTTGTCCCCCCGGACAGGCTTCTATGGCTACACCTTC.

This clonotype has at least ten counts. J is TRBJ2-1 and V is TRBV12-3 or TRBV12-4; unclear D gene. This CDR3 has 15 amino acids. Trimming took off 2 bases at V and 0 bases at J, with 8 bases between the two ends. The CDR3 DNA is TGTGCCAGCAGTTTAAGTGAGAGCTCCTACAATGAGCAGTTCTTC. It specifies CASSLSESSYNEQFF.

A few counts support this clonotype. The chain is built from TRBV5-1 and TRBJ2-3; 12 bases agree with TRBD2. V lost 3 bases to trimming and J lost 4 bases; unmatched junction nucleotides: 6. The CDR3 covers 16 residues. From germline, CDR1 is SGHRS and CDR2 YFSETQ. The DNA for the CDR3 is TGCGCCAGCAGCTCCTCCCTAGCGGGGGGGCCAGATACGCAGTATTTT. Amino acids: CASSSSLAGGPDTQYF.

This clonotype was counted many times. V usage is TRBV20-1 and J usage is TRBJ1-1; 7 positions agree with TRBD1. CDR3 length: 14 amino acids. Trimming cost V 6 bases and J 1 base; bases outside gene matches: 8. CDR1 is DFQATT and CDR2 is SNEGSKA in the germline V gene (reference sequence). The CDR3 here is CSAEPRTGNTEAFF. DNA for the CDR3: TGCAGTGCAGAACCAAGGACAGGGAACACTGAAGCTTTCTTT.

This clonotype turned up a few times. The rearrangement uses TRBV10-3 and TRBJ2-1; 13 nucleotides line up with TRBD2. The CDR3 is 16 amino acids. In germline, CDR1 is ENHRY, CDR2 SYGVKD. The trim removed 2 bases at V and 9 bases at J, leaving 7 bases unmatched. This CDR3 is CAISEPGTSGDSEQFF. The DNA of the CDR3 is TGTGCCATCAGTGAGCCTGGGACTAGCGGGGATAGTGAGCAGTTCTTC.

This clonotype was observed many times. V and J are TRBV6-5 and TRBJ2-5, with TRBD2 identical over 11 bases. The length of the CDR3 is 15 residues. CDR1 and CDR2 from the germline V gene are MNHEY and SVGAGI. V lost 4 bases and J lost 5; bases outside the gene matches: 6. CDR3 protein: CASSSLSGGVETQYF. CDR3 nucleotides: TGTGCCAGCAGTTCCCTTAGCGGGGGGGTGGAGACCCAGTACTTC.

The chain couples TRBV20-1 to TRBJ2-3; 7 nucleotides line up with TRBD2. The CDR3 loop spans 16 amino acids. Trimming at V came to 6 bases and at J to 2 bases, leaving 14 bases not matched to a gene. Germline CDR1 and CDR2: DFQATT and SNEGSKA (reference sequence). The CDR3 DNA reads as TGCAGTGCCGGGCCCCCACGAGCGGGGTACACAGATACGCAGTATTTT. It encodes CSAGPPRAGYTDTQYF.

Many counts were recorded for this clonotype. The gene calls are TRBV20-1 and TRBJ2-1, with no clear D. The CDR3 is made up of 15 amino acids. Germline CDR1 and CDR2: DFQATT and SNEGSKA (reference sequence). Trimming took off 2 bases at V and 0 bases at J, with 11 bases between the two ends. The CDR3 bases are TGCAGTGCTAGAAGGTGGACGGGCTCCTACAATGAGCAGTTCTTC. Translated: CSARRWTGSYNEQFF.

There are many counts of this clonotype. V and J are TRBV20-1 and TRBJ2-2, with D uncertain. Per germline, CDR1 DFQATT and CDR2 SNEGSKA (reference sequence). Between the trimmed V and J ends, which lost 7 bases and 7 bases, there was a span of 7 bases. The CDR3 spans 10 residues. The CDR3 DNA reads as TGCAGTGTATGGGGCGGGGAGCTGTTTTTT. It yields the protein CSVWGGELFF.

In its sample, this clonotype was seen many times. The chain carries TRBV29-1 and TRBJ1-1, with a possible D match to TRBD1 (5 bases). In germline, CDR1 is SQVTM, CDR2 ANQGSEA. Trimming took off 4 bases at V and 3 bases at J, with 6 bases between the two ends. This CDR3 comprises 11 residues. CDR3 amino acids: CSVAGYTEAFF. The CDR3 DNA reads TGCAGCGTTGCAGGGTACACTGAAGCTTTCTTT.

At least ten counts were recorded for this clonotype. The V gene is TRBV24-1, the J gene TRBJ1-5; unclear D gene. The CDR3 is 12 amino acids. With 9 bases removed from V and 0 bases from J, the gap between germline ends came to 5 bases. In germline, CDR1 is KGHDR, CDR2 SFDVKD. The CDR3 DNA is TGTGCCACCGGGGATAGCAATCAGCCCCAGCATTTT. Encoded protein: CATGDSNQPQHF.

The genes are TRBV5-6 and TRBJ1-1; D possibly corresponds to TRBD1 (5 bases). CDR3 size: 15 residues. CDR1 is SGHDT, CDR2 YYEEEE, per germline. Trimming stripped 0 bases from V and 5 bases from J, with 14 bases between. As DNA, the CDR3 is TGTGCCAGCAGCTTGGCCATTCAGGGAGGGACTGAAGCTTTCTTT. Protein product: CASSLAIQGGTEAFF.

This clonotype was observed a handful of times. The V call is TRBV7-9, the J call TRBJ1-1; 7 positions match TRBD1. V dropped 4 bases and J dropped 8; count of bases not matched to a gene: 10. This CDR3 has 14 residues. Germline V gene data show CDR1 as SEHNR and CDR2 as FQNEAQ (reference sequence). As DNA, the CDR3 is TGTGCCAGCAGCTCACAGGGGCAAAAGGAAGAAGCTTTCTTT. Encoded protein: CASSSQGQKEEAFF.

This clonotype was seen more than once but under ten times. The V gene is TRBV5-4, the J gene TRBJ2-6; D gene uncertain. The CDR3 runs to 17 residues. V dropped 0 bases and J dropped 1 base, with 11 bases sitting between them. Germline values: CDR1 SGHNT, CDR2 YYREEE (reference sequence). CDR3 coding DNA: TGTGCCAGCAGCTTGGCACAGAGCCATTCTGGGGCCAACGTCCTGACTTTC. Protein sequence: CASSLAQSHSGANVLTF. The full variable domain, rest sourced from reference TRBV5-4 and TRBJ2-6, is ETGVTQSPTHLIKTRGQQVTLRCSSQSGHNTVSWYQQALGQGPQFIFQYYREEENGRGNFPPRFSGLQFPNYSSELNVNALELDDSALYLCASSLAQSHSGANVLTFGAGSRLTVL.

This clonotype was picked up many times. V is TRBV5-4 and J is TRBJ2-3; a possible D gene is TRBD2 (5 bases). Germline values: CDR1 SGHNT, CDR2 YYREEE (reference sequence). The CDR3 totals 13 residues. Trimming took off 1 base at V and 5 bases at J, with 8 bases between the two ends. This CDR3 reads CASSLMGVDTQYF. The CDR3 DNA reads TGTGCCAGCAGCTTGATGGGAGTAGATACGCAGTATTTT.

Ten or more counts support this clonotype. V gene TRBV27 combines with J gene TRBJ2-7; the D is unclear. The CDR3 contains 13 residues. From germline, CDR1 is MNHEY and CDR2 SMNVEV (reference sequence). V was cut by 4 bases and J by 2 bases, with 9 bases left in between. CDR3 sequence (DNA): TGTGCCAGCAGTTACGAAAAAACCTACGAGCAGTACTTC. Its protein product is CASSYEKTYEQYF.

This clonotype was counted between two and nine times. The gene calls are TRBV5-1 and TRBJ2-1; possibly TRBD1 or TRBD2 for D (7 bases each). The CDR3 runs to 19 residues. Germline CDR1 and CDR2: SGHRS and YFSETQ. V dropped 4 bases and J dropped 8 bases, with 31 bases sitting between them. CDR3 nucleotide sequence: TGCGCCAGCAGCCCTATCGGGGGCTCAAGCGGGGACAGTGTCTATGAGCAGTTCTTC. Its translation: CASSPIGGSSGDSVYEQFF.

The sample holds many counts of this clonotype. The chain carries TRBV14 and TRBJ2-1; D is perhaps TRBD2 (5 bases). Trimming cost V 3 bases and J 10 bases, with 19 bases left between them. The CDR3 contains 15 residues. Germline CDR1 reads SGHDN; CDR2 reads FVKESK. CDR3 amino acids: CASSHKAFRPGEQFF. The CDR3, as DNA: TGTGCCAGCAGCCATAAGGCATTTAGACCGGGGGAGCAGTTCTTC.

Here the CDR3 DNA reads TGTGCCAGCAGACCGAGGAGCGGGGGTTATACCTCTGAAGCTTTCTTT. This translates into CASRPRSGGYTSEAFF. The rearrangement uses TRBV6-1 and TRBJ1-1; the D gene is possibly TRBD1 (5 bases). Germline V CDR1 and CDR2: MNHNS, SASEGT. V was pared by 6 bases and J by 6 bases, with 23 bases between. The CDR3 is 16 amino acids.

The CDR3 sequence is CSARRGGRETQYF. The CDR3 region has the DNA TGCAGTGCTAGACGGGGGGGGAGAGAGACCCAGTACTTC. This chain uses TRBV20-1 with TRBJ2-5; 8 nucleotides line up with TRBD2. The CDR3 runs 13 residues. V was pared by 2 bases and J by 4 bases, with 3 bases of the junction left unmatched. Germline V CDR1 and CDR2: DFQATT, SNEGSKA (reference sequence).

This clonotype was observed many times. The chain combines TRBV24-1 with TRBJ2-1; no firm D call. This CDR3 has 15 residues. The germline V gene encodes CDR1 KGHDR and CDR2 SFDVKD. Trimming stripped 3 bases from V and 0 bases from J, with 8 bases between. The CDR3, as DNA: TGTGCCACCAGTGATAGGAGAAGCTCCTACAATGAGCAGTTCTTC. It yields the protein CATSDRRSSYNEQFF.

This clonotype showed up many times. Here the CDR3 DNA reads TGTGCCAGCAGCTTAGGACTAGCGGGCACAGATACGCAGTATTTT. It is translated as CASSLGLAGTDTQYF. The chain joins TRBV5-4 to TRBJ2-3, with 10 positions matching TRBD2. V was pared by 2 bases and J by 1 base, with 1 base of the junction left unmatched. This CDR3 has 15 amino acids. Per germline, CDR1 SGHNT and CDR2 YYREEE (reference sequence).

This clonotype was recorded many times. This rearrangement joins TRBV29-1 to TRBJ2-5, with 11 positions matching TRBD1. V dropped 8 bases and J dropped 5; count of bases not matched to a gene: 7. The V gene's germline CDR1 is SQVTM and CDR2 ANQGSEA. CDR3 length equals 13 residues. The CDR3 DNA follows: TGCAGCATCGGACAGGGGGCTTGGGAGACCCAGTACTTC. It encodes CSIGQGAWETQYF.

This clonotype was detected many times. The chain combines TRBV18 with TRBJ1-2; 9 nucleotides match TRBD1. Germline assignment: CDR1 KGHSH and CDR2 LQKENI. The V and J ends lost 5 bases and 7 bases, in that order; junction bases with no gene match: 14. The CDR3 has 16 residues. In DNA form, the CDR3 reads TGTGCCAGCTCAGCATCCTCCGGGACAGGGAGGAGTGGCTACACCTTC. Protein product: CASSASSGTGRSGYTF. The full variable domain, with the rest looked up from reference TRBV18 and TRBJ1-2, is NAGVMQNPRHLVRRRGQEARLRCSPMKGHSHVYWYRQLPEEGLKFMVYLQKENIIDESGMPKERFSAEFPKEGPSILRIQQVVRGDSAAYFCASSASSGTGRSGYTFGSGTRLTVV.

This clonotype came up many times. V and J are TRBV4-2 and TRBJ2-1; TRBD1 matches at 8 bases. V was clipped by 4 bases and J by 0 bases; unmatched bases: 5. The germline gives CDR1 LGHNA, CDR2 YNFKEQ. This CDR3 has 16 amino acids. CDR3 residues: CASSPFGTGSYNEQFF. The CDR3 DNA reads TGTGCCAGCAGCCCTTTTGGGACAGGCTCCTACAATGAGCAGTTCTTC.

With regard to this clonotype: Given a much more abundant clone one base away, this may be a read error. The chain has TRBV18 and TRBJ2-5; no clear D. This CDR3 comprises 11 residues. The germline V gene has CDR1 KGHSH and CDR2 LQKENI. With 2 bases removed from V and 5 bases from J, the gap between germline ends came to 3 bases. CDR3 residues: CASSPSETQYF. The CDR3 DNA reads TGTGCCAGCTCACCAAGCGAGACCCAGTACTTC.